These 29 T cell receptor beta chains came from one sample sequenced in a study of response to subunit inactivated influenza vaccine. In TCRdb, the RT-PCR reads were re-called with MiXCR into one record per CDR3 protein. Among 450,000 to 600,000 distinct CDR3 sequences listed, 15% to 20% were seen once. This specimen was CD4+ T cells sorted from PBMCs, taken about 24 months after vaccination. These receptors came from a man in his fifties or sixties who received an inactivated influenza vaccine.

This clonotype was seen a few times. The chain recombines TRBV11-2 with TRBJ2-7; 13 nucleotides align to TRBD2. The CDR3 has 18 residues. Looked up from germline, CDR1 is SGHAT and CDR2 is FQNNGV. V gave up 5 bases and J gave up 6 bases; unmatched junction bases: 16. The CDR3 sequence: CASSTGTSGVAFRSEQYF. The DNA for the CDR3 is TGTGCCAGCAGCACTGGGACTAGCGGGGTGGCTTTTAGGAGCGAGCAGTACTTC.

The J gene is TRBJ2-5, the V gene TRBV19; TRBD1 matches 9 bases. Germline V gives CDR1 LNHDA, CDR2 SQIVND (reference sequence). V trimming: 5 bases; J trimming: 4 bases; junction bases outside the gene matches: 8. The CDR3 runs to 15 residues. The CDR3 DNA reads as TGTGCCAGTAGTCCCGATGGGACAGGGTCAGAGACCCAGTACTTC. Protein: CASSPDGTGSETQYF.

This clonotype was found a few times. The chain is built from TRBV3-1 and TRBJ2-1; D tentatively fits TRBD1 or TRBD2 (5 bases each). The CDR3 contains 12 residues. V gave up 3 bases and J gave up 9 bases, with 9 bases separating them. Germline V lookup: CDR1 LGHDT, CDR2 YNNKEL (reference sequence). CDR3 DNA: TGTGCCAGCAGCCAGGGGGTCGCTGAGCAGTTCTTC. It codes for CASSQGVAEQFF.

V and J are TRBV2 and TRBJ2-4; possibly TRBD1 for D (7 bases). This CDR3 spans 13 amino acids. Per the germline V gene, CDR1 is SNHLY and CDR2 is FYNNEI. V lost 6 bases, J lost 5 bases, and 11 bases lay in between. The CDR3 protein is CASRDREENIQYF. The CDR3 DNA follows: TGTGCCAGCAGAGACAGGGAGGAAAACATTCAGTACTTC.

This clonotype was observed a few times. The CDR3 nucleotides are TGTGCCAGCAGTTTAACCAGGAGAGGTACGCAGTATTTT. Translating it yields CASSLTRRGTQYF. The rearrangement uses TRBV28 and TRBJ2-3, with D uncertain. From germline, CDR1 is MDHEN and CDR2 SYDVKM. The CDR3 loop spans 13 amino acids. The germline V and J ends were trimmed by 2 bases and 8 bases, with 11 bases remaining between them. Combining the CDR3 with reference TRBV28 and TRBJ2-3 gives the whole variable domain DVKVTQSSRYLVKRTGEKVFLECVQDMDHENMFWYRQDPGLGLRLIYFSYDVKMKEKGDIPEGYSVSREKKERFSLILESASTNQTSMYLCASSLTRRGTQYFGPGTRLTVL.

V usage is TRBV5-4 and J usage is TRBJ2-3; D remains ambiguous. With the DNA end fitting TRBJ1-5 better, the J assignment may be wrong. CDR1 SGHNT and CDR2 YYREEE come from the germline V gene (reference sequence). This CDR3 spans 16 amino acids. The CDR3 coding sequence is TGTGCCAGCAGCTTAGGATCGTGGGGAAGCACAGATACGCAGCATTTT. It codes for CASSLGSWGSTDTQHF.

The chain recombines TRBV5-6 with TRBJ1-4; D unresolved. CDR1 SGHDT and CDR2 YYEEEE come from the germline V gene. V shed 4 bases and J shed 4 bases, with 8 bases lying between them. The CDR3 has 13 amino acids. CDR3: CASSQMGNEKLFF. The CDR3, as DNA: TGTGCCAGCAGCCAAATGGGTAATGAAAAACTGTTTTTT.

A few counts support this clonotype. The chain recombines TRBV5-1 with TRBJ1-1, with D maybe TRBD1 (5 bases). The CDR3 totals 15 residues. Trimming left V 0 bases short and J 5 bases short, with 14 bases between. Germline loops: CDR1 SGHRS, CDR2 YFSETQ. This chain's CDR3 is CASSLAGRSGTEAFF. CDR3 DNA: TGCGCCAGCAGCTTGGCGGGACGGAGCGGGACTGAAGCTTTCTTT.

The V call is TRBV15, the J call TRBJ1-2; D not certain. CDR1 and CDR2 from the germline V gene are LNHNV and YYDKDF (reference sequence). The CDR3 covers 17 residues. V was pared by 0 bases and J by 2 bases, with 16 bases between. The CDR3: CATSRDLAPRRNYGYTF. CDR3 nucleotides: TGTGCCACCAGCAGAGATTTGGCCCCCAGGCGGAACTATGGCTACACCTTC.

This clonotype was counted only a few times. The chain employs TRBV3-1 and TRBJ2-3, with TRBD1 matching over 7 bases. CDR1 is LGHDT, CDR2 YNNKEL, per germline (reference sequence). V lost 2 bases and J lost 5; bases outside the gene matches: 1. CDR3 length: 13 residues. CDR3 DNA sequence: TGTGCCAGCAGCCAATACAGGGGAGATACGCAGTATTTT. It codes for CASSQYRGDTQYF.

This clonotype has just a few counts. CDR3 DNA: TGTGCCAGCAGCCCCGGGCAGGGGGTAGGGACTGAAGCTTTCTTT. It codes for CASSPGQGVGTEAFF. The chain joins TRBV3-1 to TRBJ1-1, with TRBD1 identical over 7 bases. V lost 4 bases, J lost 5 bases, and 10 bases stayed unmatched. Germline CDR1 and CDR2: LGHDT and YNNKEL (reference sequence). The CDR3 extends over 15 amino acids.

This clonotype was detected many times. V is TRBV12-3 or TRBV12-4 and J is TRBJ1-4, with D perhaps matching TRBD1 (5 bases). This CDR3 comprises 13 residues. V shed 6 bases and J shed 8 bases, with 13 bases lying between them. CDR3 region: CASSLDRNEKLFF. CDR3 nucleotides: TGTGCCAGCAGCCTCGACAGAAACGAAAAACTGTTTTTT.

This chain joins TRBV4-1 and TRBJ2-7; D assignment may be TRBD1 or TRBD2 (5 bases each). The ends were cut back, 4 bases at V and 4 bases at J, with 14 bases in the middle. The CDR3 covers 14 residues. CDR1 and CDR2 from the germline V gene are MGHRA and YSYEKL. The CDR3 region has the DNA TGCGCCAGCAGCCTCGGGACCGTGTTGTACGAGCAGTACTTC. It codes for CASSLGTVLYEQYF.

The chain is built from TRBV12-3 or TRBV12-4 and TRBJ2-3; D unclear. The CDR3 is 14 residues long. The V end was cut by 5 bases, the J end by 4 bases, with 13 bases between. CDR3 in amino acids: CASSPVVGADTQYF. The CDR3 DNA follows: TGTGCCAGCAGTCCTGTGGTAGGAGCAGATACGCAGTATTTT.

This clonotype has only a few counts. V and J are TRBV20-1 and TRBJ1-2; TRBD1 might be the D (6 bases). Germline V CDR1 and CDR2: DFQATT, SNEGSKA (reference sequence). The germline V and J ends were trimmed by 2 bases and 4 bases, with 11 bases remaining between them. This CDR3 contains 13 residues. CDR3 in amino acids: CSARPGQSYGYTF. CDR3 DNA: TGCAGTGCTAGACCGGGACAAAGCTATGGCTACACCTTC.

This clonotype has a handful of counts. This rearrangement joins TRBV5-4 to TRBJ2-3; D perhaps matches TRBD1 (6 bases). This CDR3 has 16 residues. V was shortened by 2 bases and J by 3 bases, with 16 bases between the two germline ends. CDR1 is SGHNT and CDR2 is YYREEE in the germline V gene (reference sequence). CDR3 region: CASSFRLDGQTDTQYF. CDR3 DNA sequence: TGTGCCAGCAGCTTCCGCTTAGACGGACAGACAGATACGCAGTATTTT.

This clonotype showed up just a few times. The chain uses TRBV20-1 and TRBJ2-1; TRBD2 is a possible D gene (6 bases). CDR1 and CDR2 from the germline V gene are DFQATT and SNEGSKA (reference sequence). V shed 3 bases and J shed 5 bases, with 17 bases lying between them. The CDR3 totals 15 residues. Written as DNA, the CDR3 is TGCAGTGCTAGTGACCTGCTGGGGGGTAACAATGAGCAGTTCTTC. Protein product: CSASDLLGGNNEQFF.

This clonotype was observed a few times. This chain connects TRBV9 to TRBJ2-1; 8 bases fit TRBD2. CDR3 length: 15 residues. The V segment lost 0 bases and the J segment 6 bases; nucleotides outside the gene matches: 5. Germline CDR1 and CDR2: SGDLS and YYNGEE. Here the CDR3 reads CASSVAGLASNEQFF. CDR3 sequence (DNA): TGTGCCAGCAGCGTAGCTGGACTAGCCTCCAATGAGCAGTTCTTC.

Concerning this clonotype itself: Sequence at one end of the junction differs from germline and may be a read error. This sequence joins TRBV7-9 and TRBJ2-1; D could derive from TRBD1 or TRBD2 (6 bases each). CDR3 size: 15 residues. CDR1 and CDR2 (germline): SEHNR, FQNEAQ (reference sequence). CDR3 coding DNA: TGTTCCAGCACCCTCCGAGGGGGGAAGTACAATGAGCAGTTCTTC. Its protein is CSSTLRGGKYNEQFF.

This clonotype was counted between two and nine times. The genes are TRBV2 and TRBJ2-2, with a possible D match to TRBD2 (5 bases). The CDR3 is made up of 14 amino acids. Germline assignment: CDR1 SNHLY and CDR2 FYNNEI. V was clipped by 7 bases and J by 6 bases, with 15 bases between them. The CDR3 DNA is TGTGCCAGCACCAAATCCCGAGGGTCCGGGGAGCTGTTTTTT. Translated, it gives CASTKSRGSGELFF.

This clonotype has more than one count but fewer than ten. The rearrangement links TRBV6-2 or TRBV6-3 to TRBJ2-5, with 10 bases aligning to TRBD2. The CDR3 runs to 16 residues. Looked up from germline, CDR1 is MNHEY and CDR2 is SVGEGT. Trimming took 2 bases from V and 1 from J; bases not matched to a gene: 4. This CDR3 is CASSYQRGGTQETQYF. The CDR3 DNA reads TGTGCCAGCAGTTACCAGCGGGGGGGCACCCAAGAGACCCAGTACTTC.

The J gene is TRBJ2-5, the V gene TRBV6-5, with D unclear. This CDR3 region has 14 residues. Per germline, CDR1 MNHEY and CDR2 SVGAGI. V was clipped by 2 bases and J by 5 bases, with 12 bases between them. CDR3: CASSYSVVAETQYF. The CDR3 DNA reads TGTGCCAGCAGTTACAGTGTCGTCGCGGAGACCCAGTACTTC.

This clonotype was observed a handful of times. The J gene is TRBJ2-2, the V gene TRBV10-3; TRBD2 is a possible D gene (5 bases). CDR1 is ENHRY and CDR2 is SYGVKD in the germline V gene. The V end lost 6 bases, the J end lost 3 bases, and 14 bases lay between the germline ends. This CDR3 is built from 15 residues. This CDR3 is CAIRVARSDTGELFF. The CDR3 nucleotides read TGTGCCATCAGGGTAGCGCGGTCGGACACCGGGGAGCTGTTTTTT.

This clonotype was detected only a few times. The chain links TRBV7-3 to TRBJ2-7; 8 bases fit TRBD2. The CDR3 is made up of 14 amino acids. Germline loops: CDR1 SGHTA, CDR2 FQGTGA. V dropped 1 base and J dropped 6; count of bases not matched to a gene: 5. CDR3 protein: CASSLNSGTGEQYF. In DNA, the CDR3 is TGTGCCAGCAGCTTAAATAGCGGGACTGGCGAGCAGTACTTC.

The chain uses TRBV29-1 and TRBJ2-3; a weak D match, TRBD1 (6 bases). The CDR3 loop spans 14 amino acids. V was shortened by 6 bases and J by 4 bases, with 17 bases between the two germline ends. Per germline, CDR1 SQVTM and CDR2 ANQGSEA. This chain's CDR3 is CSVRRDNPSDTQYF. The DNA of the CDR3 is TGCAGCGTAAGAAGGGACAACCCGTCAGATACGCAGTATTTT.

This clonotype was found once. The CDR3: CASSPSPGLNEQFF. The CDR3 region has the DNA TGTGCCAGCAGCCCCTCTCCAGGGCTGAATGAGCAGTTCTTC. V usage is TRBV11-3 and J usage is TRBJ2-1, with a possible D match to TRBD1 (5 bases). Trimming removed 5 bases from V and 7 bases from J, with 15 bases in between. The CDR3 contains 14 residues. CDR1 and CDR2 (germline): SGHNT, YENEEA. The full variable domain, in which reference TRBV11-3 and TRBJ2-1 provide the parts outside the CDR3, is EAGVVQSPRYKIIEKKQPVAFWCNPISGHNTLYWYLQNLGQGPELLIRYENEEAVDDSQLPKDRFSAERLKGVDSTLKIQPAELGDSAVYLCASSPSPGLNEQFFGPGTRLTVL.

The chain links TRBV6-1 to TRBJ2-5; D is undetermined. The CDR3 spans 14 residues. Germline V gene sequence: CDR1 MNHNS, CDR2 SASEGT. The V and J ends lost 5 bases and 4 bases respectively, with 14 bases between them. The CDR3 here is CASSPPGSGETQYF. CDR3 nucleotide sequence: TGTGCCAGCAGTCCGCCCGGGTCGGGAGAGACCCAGTACTTC.

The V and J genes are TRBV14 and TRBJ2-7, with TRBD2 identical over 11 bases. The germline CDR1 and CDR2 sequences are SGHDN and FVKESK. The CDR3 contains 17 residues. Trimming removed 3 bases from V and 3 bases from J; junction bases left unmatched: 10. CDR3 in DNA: TGTGCCAGCAGCCATCGAACTACGACTAGCGGGGACTACGAGCAGTACTTC. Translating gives CASSHRTTTSGDYEQYF.

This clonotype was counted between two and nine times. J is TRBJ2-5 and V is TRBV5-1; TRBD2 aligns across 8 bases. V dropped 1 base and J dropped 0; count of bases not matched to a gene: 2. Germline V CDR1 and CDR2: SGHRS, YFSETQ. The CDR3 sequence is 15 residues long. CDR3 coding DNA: TGCGCCAGCAGCTTGTCACTAGCGGACCAAGAGACCCAGTACTTC. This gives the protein CASSLSLADQETQYF. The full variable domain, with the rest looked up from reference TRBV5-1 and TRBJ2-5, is KAGVTQTPRYLIKTRGQQVTLSCSPISGHRSVSWYQQTPGQGLQFLFEYFSETQRNKGNFPGRFSGRQFSNSRSEMNVSTLELGDSALYLCASSLSLADQETQYFGPGTRLLVL.